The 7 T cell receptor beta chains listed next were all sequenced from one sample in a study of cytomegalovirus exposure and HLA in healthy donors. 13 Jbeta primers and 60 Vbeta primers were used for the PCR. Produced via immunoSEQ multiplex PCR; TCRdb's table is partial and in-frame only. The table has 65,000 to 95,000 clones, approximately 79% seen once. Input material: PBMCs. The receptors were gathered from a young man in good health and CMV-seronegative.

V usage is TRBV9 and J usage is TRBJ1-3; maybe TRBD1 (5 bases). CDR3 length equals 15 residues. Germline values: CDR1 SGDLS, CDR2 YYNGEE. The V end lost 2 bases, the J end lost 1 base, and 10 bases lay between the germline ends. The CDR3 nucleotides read TGTGCCAGCAGCGTGGGGGGGGTGTCTGGAAACACCATATATTTT. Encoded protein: CASSVGGVSGNTIYF.

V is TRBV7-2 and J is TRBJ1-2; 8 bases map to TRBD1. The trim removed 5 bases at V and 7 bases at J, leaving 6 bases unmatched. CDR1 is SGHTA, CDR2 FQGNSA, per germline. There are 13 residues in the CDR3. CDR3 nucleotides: TGTGCCAGCAGCCAAGGACAGGGTGCTGGCTACACCTTC. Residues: CASSQGQGAGYTF. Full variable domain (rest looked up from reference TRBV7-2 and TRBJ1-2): GAGVSQSPSNKVTEKGKDVELRCDPISGHTALYWYRQSLGQGLEFLIYFQGNSAPDKSGLPSDRFSAERTGGSVSTLTIQRTQQEDSAVYLCASSQGQGAGYTFGSGTRLTVV.

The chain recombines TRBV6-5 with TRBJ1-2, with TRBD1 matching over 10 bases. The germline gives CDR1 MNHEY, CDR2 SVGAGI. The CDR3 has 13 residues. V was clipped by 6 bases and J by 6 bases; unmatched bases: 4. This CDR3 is CASSWTGGDGYTF. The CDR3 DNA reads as TGTGCCAGCAGCTGGACAGGGGGGGATGGCTACACCTTC.

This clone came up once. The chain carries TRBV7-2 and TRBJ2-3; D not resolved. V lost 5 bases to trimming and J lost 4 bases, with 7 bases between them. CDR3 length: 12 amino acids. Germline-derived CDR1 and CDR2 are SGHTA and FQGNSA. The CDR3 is CASSASSDTQYF. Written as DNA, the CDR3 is TGTGCCAGCAGCGCCAGTTCAGATACGCAGTATTTT.

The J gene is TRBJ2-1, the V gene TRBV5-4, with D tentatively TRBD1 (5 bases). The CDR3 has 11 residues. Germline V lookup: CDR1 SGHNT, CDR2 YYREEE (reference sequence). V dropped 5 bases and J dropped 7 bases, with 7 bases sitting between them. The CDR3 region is CASRAGNEQFF. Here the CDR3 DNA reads TGTGCCAGCAGGGCAGGGAATGAGCAGTTCTTC.

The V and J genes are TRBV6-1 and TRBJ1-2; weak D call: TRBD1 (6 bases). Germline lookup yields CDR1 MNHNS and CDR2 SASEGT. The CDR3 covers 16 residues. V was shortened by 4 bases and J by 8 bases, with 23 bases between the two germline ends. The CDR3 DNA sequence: TGTGCCAGCAGTGGGGGGCGTGGGAGGGGCGAATACGGCTACACCTTC. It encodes CASSGGRGRGEYGYTF.

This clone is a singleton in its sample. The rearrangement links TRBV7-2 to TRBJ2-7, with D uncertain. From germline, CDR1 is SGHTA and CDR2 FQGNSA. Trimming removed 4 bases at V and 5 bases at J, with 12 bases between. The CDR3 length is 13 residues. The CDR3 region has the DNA TGTGCCAGCAGCTCCGCCTTTCGGGACGAGCAGTACTTC. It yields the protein CASSSAFRDEQYF.